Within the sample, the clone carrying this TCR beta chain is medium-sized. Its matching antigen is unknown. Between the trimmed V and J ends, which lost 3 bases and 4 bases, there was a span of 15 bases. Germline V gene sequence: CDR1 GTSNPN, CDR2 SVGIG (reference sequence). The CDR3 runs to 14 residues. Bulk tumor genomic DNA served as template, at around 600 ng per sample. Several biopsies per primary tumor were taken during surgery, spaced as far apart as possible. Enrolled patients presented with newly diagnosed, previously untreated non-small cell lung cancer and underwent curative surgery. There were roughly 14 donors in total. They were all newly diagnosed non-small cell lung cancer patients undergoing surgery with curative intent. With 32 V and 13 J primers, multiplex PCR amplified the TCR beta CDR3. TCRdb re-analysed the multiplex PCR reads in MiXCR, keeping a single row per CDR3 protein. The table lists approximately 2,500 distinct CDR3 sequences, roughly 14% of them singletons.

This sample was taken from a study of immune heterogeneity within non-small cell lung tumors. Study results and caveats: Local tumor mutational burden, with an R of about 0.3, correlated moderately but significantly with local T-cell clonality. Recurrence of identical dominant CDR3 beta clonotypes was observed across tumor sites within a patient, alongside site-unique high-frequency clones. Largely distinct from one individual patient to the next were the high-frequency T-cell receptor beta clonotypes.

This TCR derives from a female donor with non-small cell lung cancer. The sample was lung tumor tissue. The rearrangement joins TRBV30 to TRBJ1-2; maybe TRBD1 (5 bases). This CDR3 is CAWRFARTTYGYTF. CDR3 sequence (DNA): TGTGCCTGGAGATTCGCCAGGACAACCTATGGCTACACCTTC.